This T cell receptor (beta chain) was captured by sequencing in a study of T-cell memory formation after mild COVID-19. Study-wide results and caveats: Contracting CD8+ clones were enriched in EMRA, CD4+ mainly in CM and EM.

This clonotype occurred many times. Antigen: not known. TCRdb used MiXCR to reprocess the 5' RACE reads, holding one entry per CDR3 protein. This table holds roughly 600,000 distinct CDR3 sequences, approximately 18% found once. Per the germline V gene, CDR1 is SGHRS and CDR2 is YFSETQ. The CDR3 consists of 15 residues. V shed 4 bases and J 0 bases; nucleotides not matched to a gene: 6. The chain recombines TRBV5-1 with TRBJ1-2; the match to TRBD1 covers 7 bases. The sample taken for sequencing was PBMCs or a T cell subset sorted from them (not recorded which). This TCR was sampled from an adult woman who had mild COVID-19 (a few samples of this study predate the infection). Cell type and time point are not known. DNA of the CDR3: TGCGCCAGCAGCAGCGGGACAGCAGCTAACTATGGCTACACCTTC. Translated: CASSSGTAANYGYTF.